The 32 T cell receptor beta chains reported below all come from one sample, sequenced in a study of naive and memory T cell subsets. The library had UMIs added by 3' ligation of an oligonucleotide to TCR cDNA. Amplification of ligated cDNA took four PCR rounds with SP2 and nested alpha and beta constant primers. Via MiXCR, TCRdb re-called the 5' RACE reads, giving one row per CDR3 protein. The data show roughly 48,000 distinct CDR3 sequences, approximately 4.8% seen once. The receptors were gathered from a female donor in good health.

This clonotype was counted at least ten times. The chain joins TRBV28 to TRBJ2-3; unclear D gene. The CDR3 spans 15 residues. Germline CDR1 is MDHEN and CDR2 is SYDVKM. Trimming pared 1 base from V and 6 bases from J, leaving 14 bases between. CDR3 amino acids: CASSLLVSLSDTQYF. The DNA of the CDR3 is TGTGCCAGCAGTTTATTAGTCAGCCTCTCGGATACGCAGTATTTT.

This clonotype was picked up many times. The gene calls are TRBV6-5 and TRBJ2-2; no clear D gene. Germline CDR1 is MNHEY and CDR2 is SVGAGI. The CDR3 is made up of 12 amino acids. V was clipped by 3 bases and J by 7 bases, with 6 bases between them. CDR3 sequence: CASSYIGGELFF. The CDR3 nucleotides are TGTGCCAGCAGTTATATCGGCGGGGAGCTGTTTTTT.

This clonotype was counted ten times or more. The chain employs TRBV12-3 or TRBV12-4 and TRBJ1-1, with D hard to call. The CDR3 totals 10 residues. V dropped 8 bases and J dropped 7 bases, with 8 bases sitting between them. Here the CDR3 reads CASGHREAFF. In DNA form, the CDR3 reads TGTGCCAGCGGCCACCGTGAAGCTTTCTTT.

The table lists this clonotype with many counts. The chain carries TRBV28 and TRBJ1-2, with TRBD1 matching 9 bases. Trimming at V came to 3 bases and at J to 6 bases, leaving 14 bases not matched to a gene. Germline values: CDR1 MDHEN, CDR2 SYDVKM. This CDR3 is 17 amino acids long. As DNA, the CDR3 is TGTGCCAGCAGTTTTCCCGGGACAGGGAAAGCGAGTAATGGCTACACCTTC. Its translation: CASSFPGTGKASNGYTF.

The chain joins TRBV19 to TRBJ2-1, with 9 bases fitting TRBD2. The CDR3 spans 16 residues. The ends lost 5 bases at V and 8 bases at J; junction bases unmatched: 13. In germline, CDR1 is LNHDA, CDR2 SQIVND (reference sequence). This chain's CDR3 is CASSLLAGVLFYEQFF. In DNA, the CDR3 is TGTGCCAGTAGTTTATTAGCGGGAGTCCTCTTCTATGAGCAGTTCTTC.

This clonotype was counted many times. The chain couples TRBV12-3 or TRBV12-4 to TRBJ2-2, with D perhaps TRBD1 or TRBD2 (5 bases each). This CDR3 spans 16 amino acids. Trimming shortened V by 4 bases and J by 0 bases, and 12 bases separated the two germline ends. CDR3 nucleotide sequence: TGTGCCAGCAGTTGGGGACCCCGAGCGAACACCGGGGAGCTGTTTTTT. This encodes CASSWGPRANTGELFF.

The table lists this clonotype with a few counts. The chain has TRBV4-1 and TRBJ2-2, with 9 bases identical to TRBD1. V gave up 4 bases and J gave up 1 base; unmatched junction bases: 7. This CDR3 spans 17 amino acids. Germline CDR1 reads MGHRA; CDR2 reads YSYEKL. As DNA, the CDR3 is TGCGCCAGCAGCCCGTTAAACAGGGGGCTGAACACCGGGGAGCTGTTTTTT. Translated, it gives CASSPLNRGLNTGELFF.

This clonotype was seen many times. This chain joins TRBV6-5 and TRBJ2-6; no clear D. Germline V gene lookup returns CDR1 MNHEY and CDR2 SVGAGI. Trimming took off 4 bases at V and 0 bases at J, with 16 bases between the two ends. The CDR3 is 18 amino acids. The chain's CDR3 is CASSFGLASHSGANVLTF. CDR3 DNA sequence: TGTGCCAGCAGTTTTGGCCTGGCCTCCCACTCTGGGGCCAACGTCCTGACTTTC.

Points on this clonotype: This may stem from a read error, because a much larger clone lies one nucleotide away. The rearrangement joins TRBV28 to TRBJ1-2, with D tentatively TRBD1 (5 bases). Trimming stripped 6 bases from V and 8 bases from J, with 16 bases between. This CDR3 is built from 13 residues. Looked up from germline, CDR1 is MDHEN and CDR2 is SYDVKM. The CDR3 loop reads CASRLGGTRGYTF. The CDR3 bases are TGTGCCAGCAGGTTGGGGGGGACGAGGGGCTACACCTTC.

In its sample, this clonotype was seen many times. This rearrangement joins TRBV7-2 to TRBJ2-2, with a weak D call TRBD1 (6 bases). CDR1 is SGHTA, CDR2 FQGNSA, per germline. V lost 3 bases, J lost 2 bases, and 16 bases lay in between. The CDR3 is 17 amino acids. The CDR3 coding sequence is TGTGCCAGCAGCTTCAGGGGTGTAAGAGCTAACACCGGGGAGCTGTTTTTT. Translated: CASSFRGVRANTGELFF.

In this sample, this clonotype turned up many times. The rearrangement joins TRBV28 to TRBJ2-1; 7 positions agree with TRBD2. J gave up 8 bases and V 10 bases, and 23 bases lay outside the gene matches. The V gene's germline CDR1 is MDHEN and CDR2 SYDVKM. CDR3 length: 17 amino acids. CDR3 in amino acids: CATSLGGSGTIGDEQFF. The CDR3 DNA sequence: TGTGCCACCTCCCTCGGGGGGAGCGGGACCATAGGGGATGAGCAGTTCTTC.

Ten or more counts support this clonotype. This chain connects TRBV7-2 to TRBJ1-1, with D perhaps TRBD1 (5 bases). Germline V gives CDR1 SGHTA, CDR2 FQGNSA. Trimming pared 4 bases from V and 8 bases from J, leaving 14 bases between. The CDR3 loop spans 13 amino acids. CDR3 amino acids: CASSYRDSTEAFF. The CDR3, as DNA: TGTGCCAGCAGCTACCGCGACAGTACCGAAGCTTTCTTT. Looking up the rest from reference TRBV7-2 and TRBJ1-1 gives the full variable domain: GAGVSQSPSNKVTEKGKDVELRCDPISGHTALYWYRQSLGQGLEFLIYFQGNSAPDKSGLPSDRFSAERTGGSVSTLTIQRTQQEDSAVYLCASSYRDSTEAFFGQGTRLTVV.

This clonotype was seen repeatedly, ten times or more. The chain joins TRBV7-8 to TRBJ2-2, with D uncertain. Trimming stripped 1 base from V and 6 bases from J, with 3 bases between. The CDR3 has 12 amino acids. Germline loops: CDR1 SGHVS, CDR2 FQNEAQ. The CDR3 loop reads CASSLGSGELFF. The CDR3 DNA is TGTGCCAGCAGCTTAGGCTCCGGGGAGCTGTTTTTT.

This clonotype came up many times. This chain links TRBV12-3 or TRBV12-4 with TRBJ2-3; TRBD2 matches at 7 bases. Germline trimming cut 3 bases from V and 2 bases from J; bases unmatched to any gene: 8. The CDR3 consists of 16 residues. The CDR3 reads CASSFSLGGNTDTQYF. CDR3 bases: TGTGCCAGCAGTTTCTCTCTCGGGGGGAACACAGATACGCAGTATTTT.

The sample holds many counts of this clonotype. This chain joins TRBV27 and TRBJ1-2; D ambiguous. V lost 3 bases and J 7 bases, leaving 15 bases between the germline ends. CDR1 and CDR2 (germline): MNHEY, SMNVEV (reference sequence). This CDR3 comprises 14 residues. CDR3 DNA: TGTGCCAGCAGTTTTTTCTCGGATCTTCGTGGCTACACCTTC. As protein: CASSFFSDLRGYTF.

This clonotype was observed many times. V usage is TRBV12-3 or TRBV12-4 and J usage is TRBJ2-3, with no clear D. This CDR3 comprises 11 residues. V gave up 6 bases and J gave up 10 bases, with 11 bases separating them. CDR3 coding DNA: TGTGCCAGCAGCTTCGGCGCGGCGCAGTATTTT. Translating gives CASSFGAAQYF.

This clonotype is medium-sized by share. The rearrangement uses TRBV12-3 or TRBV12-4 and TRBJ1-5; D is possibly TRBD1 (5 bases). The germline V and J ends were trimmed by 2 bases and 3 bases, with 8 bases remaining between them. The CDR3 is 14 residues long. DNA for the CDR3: TGTGCCAGCAGTTTAACAGGTTCCAATCAGCCCCAGCATTTT. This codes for CASSLTGSNQPQHF.

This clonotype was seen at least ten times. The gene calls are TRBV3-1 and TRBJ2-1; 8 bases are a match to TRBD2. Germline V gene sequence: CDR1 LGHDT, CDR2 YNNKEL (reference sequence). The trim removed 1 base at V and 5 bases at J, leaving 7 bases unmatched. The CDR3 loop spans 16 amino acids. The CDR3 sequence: CASSQAQILADNEQFF. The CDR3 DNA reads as TGTGCCAGCAGCCAAGCACAGATACTAGCGGACAATGAGCAGTTCTTC.

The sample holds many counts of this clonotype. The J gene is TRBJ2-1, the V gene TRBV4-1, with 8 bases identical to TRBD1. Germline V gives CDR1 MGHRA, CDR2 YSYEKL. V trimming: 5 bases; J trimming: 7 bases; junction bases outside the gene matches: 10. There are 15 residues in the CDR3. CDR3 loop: CASSSDRGGGNEQFF. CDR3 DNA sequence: TGCGCCAGCAGCAGTGACAGGGGTGGGGGTAATGAGCAGTTCTTC.

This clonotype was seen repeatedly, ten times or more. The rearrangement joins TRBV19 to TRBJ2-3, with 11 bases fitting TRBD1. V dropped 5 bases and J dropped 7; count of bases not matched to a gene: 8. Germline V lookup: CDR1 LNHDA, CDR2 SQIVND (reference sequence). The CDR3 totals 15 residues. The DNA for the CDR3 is TGTGCCAGTAGTCCCATGGACAGGGGGCAAAATACGCAGTATTTT. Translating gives CASSPMDRGQNTQYF. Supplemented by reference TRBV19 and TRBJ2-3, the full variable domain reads DGGITQSPKYLFRKEGQNVTLSCEQNLNHDAMYWYRQDPGQGLRLIYYSQIVNDFQKGDIAEGYSVSREKKESFPLTVTSAQKNPTAFYLCASSPMDRGQNTQYFGPGTRLTVL.

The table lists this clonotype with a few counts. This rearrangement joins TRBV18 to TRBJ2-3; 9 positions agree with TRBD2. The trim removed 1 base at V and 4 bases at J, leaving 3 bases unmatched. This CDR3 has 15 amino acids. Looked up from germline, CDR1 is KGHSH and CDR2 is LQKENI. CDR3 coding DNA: TGTGCCAGCTCACCACGGCTAGCGGGATCAGATACGCAGTATTTT. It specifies CASSPRLAGSDTQYF.

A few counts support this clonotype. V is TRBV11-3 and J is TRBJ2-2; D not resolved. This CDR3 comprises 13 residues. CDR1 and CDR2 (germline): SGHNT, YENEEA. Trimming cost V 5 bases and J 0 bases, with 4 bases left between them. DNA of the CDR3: TGTGCCAGCAGCCCGTCGAACACCGGGGAGCTGTTTTTT. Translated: CASSPSNTGELFF.

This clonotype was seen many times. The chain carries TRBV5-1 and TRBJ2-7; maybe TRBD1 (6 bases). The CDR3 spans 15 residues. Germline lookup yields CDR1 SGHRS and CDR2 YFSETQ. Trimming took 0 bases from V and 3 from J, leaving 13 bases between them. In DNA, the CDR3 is TGCGCCAGCAGCTTGGGGTCGGGACATTTCTACGAGCAGTACTTC. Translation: CASSLGSGHFYEQYF.

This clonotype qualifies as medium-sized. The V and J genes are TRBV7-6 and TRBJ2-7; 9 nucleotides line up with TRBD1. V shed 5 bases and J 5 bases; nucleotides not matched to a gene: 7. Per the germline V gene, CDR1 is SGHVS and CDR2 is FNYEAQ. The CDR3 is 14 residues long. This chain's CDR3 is CASSPTQGADEQYF. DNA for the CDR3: TGTGCCAGCAGCCCTACACAGGGGGCCGACGAGCAGTACTTC. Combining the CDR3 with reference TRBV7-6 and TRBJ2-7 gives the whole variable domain GAGVSQSPRYKVTKRGQDVALRCDPISGHVSLYWYRQALGQGPEFLTYFNYEAQQDKSGLPNDRFSAERPEGSISTLTIQRTEQRDSAMYRCASSPTQGADEQYFGPGTRLTVT.

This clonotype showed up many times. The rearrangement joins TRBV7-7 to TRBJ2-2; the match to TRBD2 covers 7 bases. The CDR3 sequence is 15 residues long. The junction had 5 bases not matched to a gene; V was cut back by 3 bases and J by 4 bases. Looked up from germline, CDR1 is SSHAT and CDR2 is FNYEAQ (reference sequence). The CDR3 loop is CASSLSGIGTGELFF. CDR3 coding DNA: TGTGCCAGCAGCTTGAGCGGGATAGGCACCGGGGAGCTGTTTTTT.

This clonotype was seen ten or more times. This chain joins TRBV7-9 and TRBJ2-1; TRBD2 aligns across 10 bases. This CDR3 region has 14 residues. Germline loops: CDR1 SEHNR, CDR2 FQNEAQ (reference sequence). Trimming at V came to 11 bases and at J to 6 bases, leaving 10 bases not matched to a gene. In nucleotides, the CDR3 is TGTGCCCAGAGCCTAGCGGGAGTCGGCAATGAGCAGTTCTTC. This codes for CAQSLAGVGNEQFF.

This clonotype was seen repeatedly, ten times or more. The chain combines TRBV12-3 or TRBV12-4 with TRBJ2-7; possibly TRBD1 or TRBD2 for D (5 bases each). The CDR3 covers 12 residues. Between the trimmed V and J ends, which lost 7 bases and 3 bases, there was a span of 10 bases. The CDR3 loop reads CASKGRVYEQYF. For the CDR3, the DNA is TGTGCCAGCAAGGGACGGGTCTACGAGCAGTACTTC.

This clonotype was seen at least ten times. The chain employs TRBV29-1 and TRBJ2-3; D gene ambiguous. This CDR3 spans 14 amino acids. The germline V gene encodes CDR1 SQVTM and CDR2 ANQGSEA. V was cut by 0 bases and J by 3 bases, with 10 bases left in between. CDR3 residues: CSVEDLKGTDTQYF. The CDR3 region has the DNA TGCAGCGTTGAAGATCTTAAGGGTACAGATACGCAGTATTTT.

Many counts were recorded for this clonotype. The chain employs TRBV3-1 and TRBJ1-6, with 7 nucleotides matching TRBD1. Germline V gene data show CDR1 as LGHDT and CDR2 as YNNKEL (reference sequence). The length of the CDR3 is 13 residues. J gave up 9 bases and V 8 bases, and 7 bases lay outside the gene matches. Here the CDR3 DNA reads TGTGCCAGCTCCACAGGGGTAGGTTCACCCCTCCACTTT. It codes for CASSTGVGSPLHF.

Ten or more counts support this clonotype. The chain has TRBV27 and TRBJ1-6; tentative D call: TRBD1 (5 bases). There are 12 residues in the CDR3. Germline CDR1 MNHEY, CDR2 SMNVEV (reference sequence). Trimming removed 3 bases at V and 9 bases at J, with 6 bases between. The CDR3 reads CASSFGGSPLHF. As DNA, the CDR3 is TGTGCCAGCAGTTTTGGGGGTTCACCCCTCCACTTT.

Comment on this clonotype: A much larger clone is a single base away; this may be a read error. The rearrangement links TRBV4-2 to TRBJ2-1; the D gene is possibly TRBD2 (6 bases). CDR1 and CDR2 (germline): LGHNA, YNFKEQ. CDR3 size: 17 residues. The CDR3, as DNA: TGTGTCAGCAGCCAAGATCGGGCTAGCGAACACTACAATGAGCAGTTCTTC. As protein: CVSSQDRASEHYNEQFF.

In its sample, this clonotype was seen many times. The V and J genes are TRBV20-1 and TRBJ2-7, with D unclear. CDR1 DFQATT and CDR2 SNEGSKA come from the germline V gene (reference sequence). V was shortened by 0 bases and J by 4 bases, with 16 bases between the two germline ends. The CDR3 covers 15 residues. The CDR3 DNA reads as TGCAGTGCTAGAGATTTGTCCGGTCTCCTATACGAGCAGTACTTC. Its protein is CSARDLSGLLYEQYF.